The rows below give T cell receptor beta chains drawn from one sample of a study of cytomegalovirus exposure and HLA in healthy donors. Here immunoSEQ multiplex PCR was the method, and the copy in TCRdb shows in-frame clones only, minus some. The data show 95,000 to 110,000 clones, with almost 80% seen just once and 4.5% to 7% held by the top ten. Material: PBMCs. These receptors originate from a man aged 55 to 70 in good health and CMV-seropositive. CDR3s include the opening cysteine and the closing phenylalanine or tryptophan. D genes are given only for firm matches. Not every row has a clone size; where given, it reads once, few, many or a size class.

TRBV4-2	NA	NA	TRBJ2-5	TGTGCCAGCAGCTTAGACCCCGGACAGTTCCAAGAGACCCAGTACTTC	CASSLDPGQFQETQYF
TRBV2	NA	NA	TRBJ2-7	TGTGCCAGCAGTAGACAGGAGTCGAGGGAGCAGTACTTC	CASSRQESREQYF
TRBV4-3	NA	few	TRBJ1-2	TGCGCCAGCAGCCAAGAATTGAGGGTAGATGGCTACACCTTC	CASSQELRVDGYTF
TRBV11-2	TRBD1	NA	TRBJ1-5	TGTGCCAGCAGCTTAGCGCAGGGGGTGCGTTATGGCAATCAGCCCCAGCATTTT	CASSLAQGVRYGNQPQHF
TRBV28	TRBD1	NA	TRBJ1-2	TGTGCCAGCAGCCCTGGACAGGGCCCTGACTATGGCTACACCTTC	CASSPGQGPDYGYTF
TRBV19	NA	NA	TRBJ2-2	TGTGCCAGTAGTTACGGAGTAAACACCGGGGAGCTGTTTTTT	CASSYGVNTGELFF
TRBV11-2	NA	NA	TRBJ1-1	TGTGCCAGCAGCTTAGACGGCAGGTTCACTGAAGCTTTCTTT	CASSLDGRFTEAFF
TRBV19	NA	NA	TRBJ1-1	TGTGCCAGTAGTATGGGGGGGAACACTGAAGCTTTCTTT	CASSMGGNTEAFF
TRBV15	TRBD2	NA	TRBJ2-1	TGTGCCACCAGCAGAGGAAGCGGGGGGGCAGACAATGAGCAGTTCTTC	CATSRGSGGADNEQFF
TRBV7-9	TRBD1	NA	TRBJ1-2	TGTGCCAGCAGCTTAAGTTTGGGGACAGAAGGCTACACCTTC	CASSLSLGTEGYTF
TRBV18	TRBD1	few	TRBJ1-4	TGTGCCAGCTCACTGGGACAGGGGGAAGAAAAACTGTTTTTT	CASSLGQGEEKLFF
TRBV9	NA	NA	TRBJ1-1	TGTGCCAGCAGCGTAGGACAAATGAACACTGAAGCTTTCTTT	CASSVGQMNTEAFF
TRBV5-1	NA	NA	TRBJ2-3	TGCGCCAGCTCCGCGCCGGGACTTATCACAGATACGCAGTATTTT	CASSAPGLITDTQYF
TRBV5-3	NA	NA	TRBJ2-7	TGTGCCAGCAGCTTGGGGACAATCTCGCTTGGCGAGCAGTACTTC	CASSLGTISLGEQYF
TRBV30	NA	NA	TRBJ1-5	TGTGCCTGGAGTGTACGGCACCTAGATCAGCCCCAGCATTTT	CAWSVRHLDQPQHF
TRBV7-2	NA	NA	TRBJ1-1	TGTGCCAGCAGCTTTCTGGCAGGGGTGAACACTGAAGCTTTCTTT	CASSFLAGVNTEAFF
TRBV7-9	NA	NA	TRBJ1-1	TGTGCCAGCAGTTTGGGGGCGTCGGGGAACACTGAAGCTTTCTTT	CASSLGASGNTEAFF
TRBV7-6	NA	many	TRBJ2-6	TGTGCCAGCAGCTTAGCAACAGCCTCTGGGGCCAACGTCCTGACTTTC	CASSLATASGANVLTF
TRBV18	NA	NA	TRBJ1-1	TGTGCCAGCTCGGACAGCCCGAACACTGAAGCTTTCTTT	CASSDSPNTEAFF
TRBV19	NA	NA	TRBJ1-4	TGTGCCAGTAGTATTTTTTCCAGAACTAATGAAAAACTGTTTTTT	CASSIFSRTNEKLFF
TRBV6-1	NA	few	TRBJ2-2	TGTGCCAGCAACAGGAGAATGAACACCGGGGAGCTGTTTTTT	CASNRRMNTGELFF
TRBV6-5	NA	NA	TRBJ1-4	TGTGCCAGCACCAAGATTCAGGGGTTTAATGAAAAACTGTTTTTT	CASTKIQGFNEKLFF
TRBV7-8	NA	NA	TRBJ1-6	TGTGCCAGCAGCTTAGAGGGGGTTAATTCACCCCTCCACTTT	CASSLEGVNSPLHF
TRBV19	NA	few	TRBJ1-6	TGTGCCAGTAGTACACAGGGAAGTAATTCACCCCTCCACTTT	CASSTQGSNSPLHF